These 8 T cell receptor beta chains originate from one sample sequenced in a study of shared T cell receptors in the human thymus. Profiling relied on immunoSEQ multiplex PCR, and the TCRdb table lists in-frame clones only, not all of them. The sample contains 500,000 to 850,000 clones, about 87% of which appear only once. Separately, the same data were catalogued under a study of human thymus T cells.

Sequenced: thymocytes. Receptors were obtained from a boy under three years old with a congenital heart defect.

This clone has a single count. This chain uses TRBV4-1 with TRBJ1-4; tentative D call: TRBD1 (6 bases). V was clipped by 0 bases and J by 0 bases, with 14 bases between them. The germline gives CDR1 MGHRA, CDR2 YSYEKL. This CDR3 spans 18 amino acids. The DNA for the CDR3 is TGCGCCAGCAGCCAAGACTGGCAGGGGACTACAACTAATGAAAAACTGTTTTTT. Protein sequence: CASSQDWQGTTTNEKLFF.

The chain links TRBV5-1 to TRBJ2-1, with 8 bases identical to TRBD2. With 7 bases clipped from V and 6 bases from J, the junction kept 12 bases outside the gene matches. The germline gives CDR1 SGHRS, CDR2 YFSETQ. The CDR3 loop spans 15 amino acids. The CDR3 sequence: CASADQSGRGNEQFF. As DNA, the CDR3 is TGCGCCAGCGCCGACCAAAGCGGGAGAGGCAATGAGCAGTTCTTC.

This chain joins TRBV6-1 and TRBJ1-5, with 8 bases lining up with TRBD1. The CDR3 is 15 residues long. The ends lost 5 bases at V and 4 bases at J; junction bases unmatched: 7. Germline V gene data show CDR1 as MNHNS and CDR2 as SASEGT. The CDR3 DNA follows: TGTGCCAGCAGTAGGGACAGGCCGCGGAATCAGCCCCAGCATTTT. Protein sequence: CASSRDRPRNQPQHF.

This chain connects TRBV5-1 to TRBJ1-2, with 8 bases aligning to TRBD1. J lost 14 bases, V lost 1 base, and 19 bases had no gene match. This CDR3 region has 16 residues. CDR1 is SGHRS and CDR2 is YFSETQ in the germline V gene. The CDR3 spells CASSLYSSDRAIQGTF. The DNA of the CDR3 is TGCGCCAGCAGCTTGTACTCTTCGGACAGGGCCATCCAGGGAACCTTC.

The chain combines TRBV29-1 with TRBJ1-2, with D perhaps TRBD1 (6 bases). From germline, CDR1 is SQVTM and CDR2 ANQGSEA. Trimming removed 4 bases at V and 4 bases at J, with 13 bases between. This CDR3 contains 13 residues. CDR3 in amino acids: CSVGWDKGYGYTF. The CDR3 DNA sequence: TGCAGCGTTGGGTGGGACAAGGGCTATGGCTACACCTTC.

This clone showed up just a few times. The chain employs TRBV28 and TRBJ2-7; TRBD2 is a possible D gene (6 bases). This CDR3 is built from 15 residues. From germline, CDR1 is MDHEN and CDR2 SYDVKM. The germline V and J ends were trimmed by 5 bases and 4 bases, with 18 bases remaining between them. The CDR3 here is CASSPRERKVYEQYF. As DNA, the CDR3 is TGTGCCAGCAGTCCCCGGGAGCGGAAGGTATACGAGCAGTACTTC.

V is TRBV5-5 and J is TRBJ1-2, with D possibly matching TRBD1 (5 bases). This CDR3 is built from 13 residues. V lost 2 bases and J 6 bases, leaving 11 bases between the germline ends. CDR1 is SGHKS, CDR2 YYEKEE, per germline (reference sequence). The CDR3 coding sequence is TGTGCCAGCAGCTTTGGGGGGACCCATGGCTACACCTTC. Translated: CASSFGGTHGYTF.

V gene TRBV7-9 combines with J gene TRBJ1-2; TRBD1 aligns across 8 bases. The CDR3 loop spans 16 amino acids. After removal of 2 bases from V and 2 bases from J, the junction contained 7 bases not matched to a gene. Germline V gene sequence: CDR1 SEHNR, CDR2 FQNEAQ (reference sequence). CDR3 in DNA: TGTGCCAGCAGCTTAACCCCAGGGGGCTACAACTATGGCTACACCTTC. Translation gives CASSLTPGGYNYGYTF.